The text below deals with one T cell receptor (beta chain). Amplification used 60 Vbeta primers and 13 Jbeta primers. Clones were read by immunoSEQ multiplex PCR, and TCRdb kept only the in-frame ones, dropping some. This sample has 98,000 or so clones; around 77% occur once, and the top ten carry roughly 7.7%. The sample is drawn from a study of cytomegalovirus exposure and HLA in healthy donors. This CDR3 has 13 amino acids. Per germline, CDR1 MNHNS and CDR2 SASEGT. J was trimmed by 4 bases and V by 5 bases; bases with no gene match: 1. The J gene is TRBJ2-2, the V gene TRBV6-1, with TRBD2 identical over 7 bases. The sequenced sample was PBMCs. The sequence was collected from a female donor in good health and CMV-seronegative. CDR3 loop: CASSPGGTGELFF. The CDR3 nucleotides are TGTGCCAGCAGTCCGGGGGGCACCGGGGAGCTGTTTTTT.